Following are 12 T cell receptor beta chains from one sample sequenced in a study of blood T cell repertoires in COVID-19. Some clones are missing from TCRdb's copy, which holds only in-frame ones; the method was immunoSEQ multiplex PCR. Here the sample spans a few hundred thousand clones, around 87% being singletons. Input material: peripheral blood. The source of these receptors is a woman in her seventies with active or convalescent COVID-19.

The rearrangement joins TRBV4-1 to TRBJ2-7; D is perhaps TRBD2 (6 bases). Germline V lookup: CDR1 MGHRA, CDR2 YSYEKL. There are 15 residues in the CDR3. V was cut by 0 bases and J by 2 bases, with 11 bases left in between. The DNA of the CDR3 is TGCGCCAGCAGCCAAGAAGGCGGGATACCCTACGAGCAGTACTTC. Protein: CASSQEGGIPYEQYF.

This clone occurred once. V gene TRBV2 combines with J gene TRBJ1-1; unclear D gene. Trimming removed 7 bases from V and 0 bases from J, with 12 bases in between. In germline, CDR1 is SNHLY, CDR2 FYNNEI. The CDR3 length is 14 residues. The DNA for the CDR3 is TGTGCCAGCAAAAAGATGGGCATGAACACTGAAGCTTTCTTT. Translating it yields CASKKMGMNTEAFF. Full variable domain (outside the CDR3, taken from reference TRBV2 and TRBJ1-1): EPEVTQTPSHQVTQMGQEVILRCVPISNHLYFYWYRQILGQKVEFLVSFYNNEISEKSEIFDDQFSVERPDGSNFTLKIRSTKLEDSAMYFCASKKMGMNTEAFFGQGTRLTVV.

The CDR3 DNA follows: TGTGCCAGCAGCTTGGCAGGGCAGACGGAGACCCAGTACTTC. It is translated as CASSLAGQTETQYF. The genes are TRBV5-4 and TRBJ2-5, with D possibly being TRBD1 (5 bases). Trimming took 0 bases from V and 5 from J, leaving 11 bases between them. The CDR3 has 14 amino acids. CDR1 SGHNT and CDR2 YYREEE come from the germline V gene (reference sequence).

This chain uses TRBV7-3 with TRBJ1-1; no reliable D call. V gave up 3 bases and J gave up 4 bases, with 6 bases separating them. Germline CDR1 SGHTA, CDR2 FQGTGA. CDR3 length: 12 residues. CDR3 residues: CASSFEGTEAFF. Written as DNA, the CDR3 is TGTGCCAGCAGCTTCGAGGGCACTGAAGCTTTCTTT.

V is TRBV19 and J is TRBJ1-4, with unresolved D. The V gene lost 5 bases and the J gene lost 6 bases, with 10 bases spanning the gap. Per germline, CDR1 LNHDA and CDR2 SQIVND (reference sequence). This CDR3 comprises 13 residues. The CDR3 protein is CASSPRHYEKLFF. The CDR3 nucleotides read TGTGCCAGTAGTCCGAGACACTATGAAAAACTGTTTTTT. The whole variable domain, remainder taken from reference TRBV19 and TRBJ1-4, is DGGITQSPKYLFRKEGQNVTLSCEQNLNHDAMYWYRQDPGQGLRLIYYSQIVNDFQKGDIAEGYSVSREKKESFPLTVTSAQKNPTAFYLCASSPRHYEKLFFGSGTQLSVL.

This chain joins TRBV6-5 and TRBJ1-2, with D hard to call. Trimming cost V 11 bases and J 3 bases, with 13 bases left between them. CDR1 is MNHEY and CDR2 is SVGAGI in the germline V gene. CDR3 length: 12 residues. Here the CDR3 DNA reads TGTGCCGCCCTCGGGGTTTACTATGGCTACACCTTC. Residues: CAALGVYYGYTF.

The chain links TRBV4-3 to TRBJ1-4; D is perhaps TRBD1 (5 bases). Germline-derived CDR1 and CDR2 are LGHNA and YSLEER. V gave up 1 base and J gave up 13 bases, with 16 bases separating them. This CDR3 is built from 14 residues. The CDR3 sequence is CASSQAPVPGGLFF. The CDR3 bases are TGCGCCAGCAGCCAAGCTCCCGTCCCGGGGGGACTGTTTTTT.

The chain uses TRBV4-3 and TRBJ1-1; D may be TRBD1 (5 bases). The V end lost 1 base, the J end lost 4 bases, and 10 bases lay between the germline ends. Germline CDR1 is LGHNA and CDR2 is YSLEER. The CDR3 contains 14 residues. Here the CDR3 DNA reads TGCGCCAGCAGCCAAGGTCAGGGTACCACTGAAGCTTTCTTT. Protein sequence: CASSQGQGTTEAFF.

The V and J genes are TRBV7-2 and TRBJ2-3, with D perhaps TRBD2 (5 bases). The V and J ends lost 5 bases and 0 bases respectively, with 12 bases between them. There are 15 residues in the CDR3. The germline V gene encodes CDR1 SGHTA and CDR2 FQGNSA. For the CDR3, the DNA is TGTGCCAGCAGCACCCCGGGGTCTAGCACAGATACGCAGTATTTT. Amino acid sequence: CASSTPGSSTDTQYF.

The chain couples TRBV19 to TRBJ2-7; possibly TRBD1 for D (6 bases). CDR1 LNHDA and CDR2 SQIVND come from the germline V gene (reference sequence). The CDR3 runs to 13 residues. The V end lost 8 bases, the J end lost 5 bases, and 16 bases lay between the germline ends. The CDR3 DNA is TGTGCCAGTGCAACTGGGGGCTGGAACGAGCAGTACTTC. Amino acids: CASATGGWNEQYF.

The chain uses TRBV2 and TRBJ1-1; TRBD1 aligns across 8 bases. The CDR3 covers 16 residues. Germline values: CDR1 SNHLY, CDR2 FYNNEI. With 4 bases clipped from V and 1 base from J, the junction kept 8 bases outside the gene matches. The CDR3 reads CASSGTGGTTNTEAFF. Here the CDR3 DNA reads TGTGCCAGCAGTGGCACAGGGGGTACGACGAACACTGAAGCTTTCTTT.

The chain is built from TRBV4-3 and TRBJ1-3, with 7 nucleotides matching TRBD1. CDR3 length: 15 residues. Trimming took 4 bases from V and 1 from J; bases not matched to a gene: 4. Germline values: CDR1 LGHNA, CDR2 YSLEER. The CDR3 region is CASSRTTGSGNTIYF. The CDR3 DNA reads as TGCGCCAGCAGCCGTACGACAGGGTCTGGAAACACCATATATTTT.